This entry lists 19 T cell receptor beta chains sequenced from one sample in a study of T cells in women clearing cervical HPV infection. Using immunoSEQ multiplex PCR, the repertoire was profiled, and TCRdb retains in-frame clones only, with some absent. The data include some 30,000 clones; the top ten clones carry 4% to 5%. The sequenced material came from blood buffy coat. These TCRs come from a woman aged 18-70 years with a cervical HPV16 infection that either progressed to CIN3+ or cleared (not recorded which).

About this clone: The sequence runs out 3 residues before the end of the CDR3; the remainder is reconstructed from the germline J gene. The chain joins TRBV14 to TRBJ2-7, with D maybe TRBD2 (6 bases). The ends were cut back, 4 bases at V and 2 bases at J, with 15 bases in the middle. Germline lookup yields CDR1 SGHDN and CDR2 FVKESK. The CDR3 covers 15 residues. The CDR3 DNA, read in part, is TGTGCCAGCAGCCCAAGGACATGGAGGGCCTACGAG. Translating gives CASSPRTWRAYE. The complete CDR3 sequence is CASSPRTWRAYEQYF. Full variable domain (missing parts from reference TRBV14 and TRBJ2-7): EAGVTQFPSHSVIEKGQTVTLRCDPISGHDNLYWYRRVMGKEIKFLLHFVKESKQDESGMPNNRFLAERTGGTYSTLKVQPAELEDSGVYFCASSPRTWRAYEQYFGPGTRLTVT.

Note on this clone: The CDR3 goes on 3 residues after the read ends, and that part is filled in from the germline J gene. The V and J genes are TRBV29-1 and TRBJ2-2; TRBD1 is a possible D gene (6 bases). V was shortened by 6 bases and J by 1 base, with 12 bases between the two germline ends. This CDR3 is built from 14 residues. CDR1 and CDR2 (germline): SQVTM, ANQGSEA. The CDR3 sequence is CSVAGTLNTGELFF. CDR3 bases read: TGCAGCGTAGCCGGGACACTGAACACCGGGGAG.

Notes on this clone: Read data end 3 residues before the CDR3 end; the end is taken from the germline J gene. The J gene is TRBJ2-1, the V gene TRBV20-1, with 9 bases lining up with TRBD1. The germline V gene has CDR1 DFQATT and CDR2 SNEGSKA (reference sequence). After removal of 5 bases from V and 5 bases from J, the junction contained 13 bases not matched to a gene. The CDR3 consists of 16 residues. Incomplete CDR3 DNA: TGCAGTGCTCGCTCCTTCGGACAGGGGCGTAACAATGAG. It is translated as CSARSFGQGRNNE. The entire CDR3 protein reads CSARSFGQGRNNEQFF.

CDR3 DNA, as far as it was read: TGTGCCAGCAGCTTAGCAGGAGTACAGGGGGGTGGC. Translation: CASSLAGVQGGG. The entire CDR3 is CASSLAGVQGGGYTF. The chain links TRBV7-2 to TRBJ1-2; 8 nucleotides agree with TRBD1. Sequencing ends 3 residues short of the CDR3 end; the germline J gene provides the rest. This CDR3 comprises 15 residues. Trimming at V came to 0 bases and at J to 7 bases, leaving 7 bases not matched to a gene. Germline CDR1 reads SGHTA; CDR2 reads FQGNSA.

As regards this clone: The read terminates 3 residues ahead of where the CDR3 ends, so the germline J gene completes it. The genes are TRBV4-1 and TRBJ2-1, with 10 bases aligning to TRBD1. Germline V gene data show CDR1 as MGHRA and CDR2 as YSYEKL. The junction had 12 bases not matched to a gene; V was cut back by 4 bases and J by 6 bases. This CDR3 region has 17 residues. The CDR3 region is CASSPLTGTGAINEQFF. The covered CDR3 bases are TGCGCCAGCAGCCCGCTAACAGGGACAGGGGCCATCAATGAG.

With respect to this clone: The observed sequence ends 3 residues before the CDR3 terminus, with the missing tail filled in from the germline J gene. The chain has TRBV12-3 or TRBV12-4 and TRBJ2-6; 10 positions match TRBD1. Trimming took 5 bases from V and 0 from J; bases not matched to a gene: 4. The CDR3 spans 17 residues. The CDR3 bases that were read are TGTGCCAGCAGTCGGACAGGGGGTTACTCTGGGGCCAACGTC. The encoded protein is CASSRTGGYSGANV. The full CDR3 protein reads CASSRTGGYSGANVLTF.

About this clone: The read falls 3 residues short of the CDR3 end, and the missing part is taken from the germline J gene. The rearrangement uses TRBV4-1 and TRBJ2-3; D remains ambiguous. Germline V gene sequence: CDR1 MGHRA, CDR2 YSYEKL. This CDR3 has 14 residues. The ends were cut back, 0 bases at V and 5 bases at J, with 9 bases in the middle. The sequenced CDR3 bases are TGCGCCAGCAGCCAAGAGCCCGGTAGAGATACG. It is translated as CASSQEPGRDT. The CDR3 as a whole reads CASSQEPGRDTQYF.

Concerning this clone itself: The read stops 3 residues short of the end of the CDR3; the missing end is completed from the germline J gene. The rearrangement joins TRBV2 to TRBJ2-1, with 10 bases matching TRBD1. Per germline, CDR1 SNHLY and CDR2 FYNNEI. The V and J ends lost 6 bases and 2 bases, in that order; junction bases with no gene match: 10. The CDR3 is 17 amino acids. The CDR3 sequence: CASSPSPGQGAYNEQFF. The CDR3 DNA, read in part, is TGTGCCAGCAGCCCAAGCCCCGGACAGGGGGCCTACAATGAG. Full variable domain (outside the CDR3, taken from reference TRBV2 and TRBJ2-1): EPEVTQTPSHQVTQMGQEVILRCVPISNHLYFYWYRQILGQKVEFLVSFYNNEISEKSEIFDDQFSVERPDGSNFTLKIRSTKLEDSAMYFCASSPSPGQGAYNEQFFGPGTRLTVL.

Points on this clone: Read sequence stops 3 residues before the CDR3 end, and the germline J gene provides the missing end. This rearrangement joins TRBV20-1 to TRBJ1-5; D is possibly TRBD1 (6 bases). This CDR3 spans 13 amino acids. V shed 7 bases and J shed 6 bases, with 16 bases lying between them. Germline lookup yields CDR1 DFQATT and CDR2 SNEGSKA (reference sequence). CDR3 region: CSGGGGAGQPQHF. The covered CDR3 bases are TGCAGTGGAGGTGGGGGGGCAGGTCAGCCC.

With regard to this clone: The CDR3 goes on 3 residues after the read ends, and that part is filled in from the germline J gene. The rearrangement uses TRBV29-1 and TRBJ2-3; TRBD1 is a possible D gene (5 bases). The CDR3 runs 12 residues. The germline gives CDR1 SQVTM, CDR2 ANQGSEA. Trimming removed 6 bases at V and 2 bases at J, with 9 bases between. The sequenced part of the CDR3 DNA is TGCAGCGTACAGGCGAACACAGATACG. Its protein is CSVQANTDT. The full CDR3 sequence reads CSVQANTDTQYF.

For this clone: Read data end 3 residues before the CDR3 end; the end is taken from the germline J gene. J is TRBJ1-4 and V is TRBV2, with D maybe TRBD1 (5 bases). V lost 10 bases, J lost 7 bases, and 16 bases lay in between. Germline CDR1 and CDR2: SNHLY and FYNNEI. This CDR3 spans 13 amino acids. The CDR3 reads CAMGGGPTEKLFF. The CDR3 DNA, read in part, is TGTGCCATGGGGGGGGGTCCCACTGAAAAA.

Notes on this clone: With the read ending 3 residues before the CDR3 end, the germline J gene is used to fill in that end. This chain joins TRBV6-1 and TRBJ1-2; D call uncertain. The CDR3 consists of 13 residues. Germline V gene data show CDR1 as MNHNS and CDR2 as SASEGT. The V gene lost 2 bases and the J gene lost 4 bases, with 8 bases spanning the gap. CDR3 sequence reads: CASSEPGVYGYTF. CDR3 DNA (partial): TGTGCCAGCAGTGAACCCGGGGTCTATGGC.

Concerning this clone: The read finishes 3 residues shy of the CDR3 end, and the germline J gene is used to complete it. The chain links TRBV7-2 to TRBJ1-1; no reliable D call. Germline V CDR1 and CDR2: SGHTA, FQGNSA. V dropped 7 bases and J dropped 6 bases, with 18 bases sitting between them. This CDR3 spans 14 amino acids. The covered CDR3 bases are TGTGCCAGCACCCCGAGTGGAGGGTCGGCTGAA. Translation gives CASTPSGGSAE. The full-length CDR3 reads as CASTPSGGSAEAFF.

CDR3 bases read: TGTGCCAGCAGCTTTCAGGGACAAGAGACC. As protein: CASSFQGQET. The whole CDR3 is CASSFQGQETQYF. The V and J genes are TRBV5-6 and TRBJ2-5, with D possibly being TRBD1 (5 bases). The observed sequence ends 3 residues before the CDR3 terminus, with the missing tail filled in from the germline J gene. Trimming left V 2 bases short and J 2 bases short, with 7 bases between. In germline, CDR1 is SGHDT, CDR2 YYEEEE. The CDR3 totals 13 residues.

As concerns this clone: The sequenced fragment ends 3 residues before the CDR3 boundary, so the rest is inferred from the germline J gene. The V gene is TRBV2, the J gene TRBJ2-3; 12 bases are a match to TRBD2. CDR3 length: 15 residues. CDR1 SNHLY and CDR2 FYNNEI come from the germline V gene. The ends lost 4 bases at V and 5 bases at J; junction bases unmatched: 4. CDR3 bases read: TGTGCCAGCAGTGGTCAGGGACTAGCGGGAGATACG. Its translation: CASSGQGLAGDT. The entire CDR3 is CASSGQGLAGDTQYF.

As for this clone: Sequencing ends 3 residues short of the CDR3 end; the germline J gene provides the rest. V usage is TRBV10-3 and J usage is TRBJ2-3, with 8 bases lining up with TRBD1. The CDR3 covers 14 residues. The V segment lost 5 bases and the J segment 6 bases; nucleotides outside the gene matches: 7. From germline, CDR1 is ENHRY and CDR2 SYGVKD. The sequenced part of the CDR3 DNA is TGTGCCATCAGTCCCGGGACAGGATCGGATACG. Translating it yields CAISPGTGSDT. In full, the CDR3 reads CAISPGTGSDTQYF.

Regarding this clone: The sequence runs out 3 residues before the end of the CDR3; the remainder is reconstructed from the germline J gene. The chain has TRBV11-2 and TRBJ2-7, with a weak D call TRBD2 (6 bases). This CDR3 is 11 amino acids long. Per germline, CDR1 SGHAT and CDR2 FQNNGV. The ends were cut back, 10 bases at V and 4 bases at J, with 11 bases in the middle. CDR3 bases read: TGTGCCACTCATGGGGGGTACGAG. This codes for CATHGGYE. The complete CDR3 reads CATHGGYEQYF.

In regard to this clone: The read halts 3 residues ahead of the CDR3 end, with the missing end drawn from the germline J gene. The chain is built from TRBV7-8 and TRBJ2-7, with 7 bases lining up with TRBD1. Germline V gives CDR1 SGHVS, CDR2 FQNEAQ. The junction had 9 bases not matched to a gene; V was cut back by 1 base and J by 6 bases. The CDR3 contains 15 residues. Partial CDR3 DNA: TGTGCCAGCAGCTTAGTCGACAGGGATCACGGCGAG. Its protein is CASSLVDRDHGE. The entire CDR3 sequence reads CASSLVDRDHGEQYF.

About this clone: Coverage ceases 3 residues before the CDR3 finishes, and the germline J gene fills in the end. V is TRBV7-8 and J is TRBJ1-6; 7 nucleotides agree with TRBD1. V lost 3 bases, J lost 7 bases, and 6 bases stayed unmatched. Germline CDR1 is SGHVS and CDR2 is FQNEAQ. This CDR3 has 15 residues. CDR3 DNA (partial): TGTGCCAGCAGCTTGAAAACAGGGGTGAATTCACCC. Protein: CASSLKTGVNSP. The entire CDR3 protein reads CASSLKTGVNSPLHF.